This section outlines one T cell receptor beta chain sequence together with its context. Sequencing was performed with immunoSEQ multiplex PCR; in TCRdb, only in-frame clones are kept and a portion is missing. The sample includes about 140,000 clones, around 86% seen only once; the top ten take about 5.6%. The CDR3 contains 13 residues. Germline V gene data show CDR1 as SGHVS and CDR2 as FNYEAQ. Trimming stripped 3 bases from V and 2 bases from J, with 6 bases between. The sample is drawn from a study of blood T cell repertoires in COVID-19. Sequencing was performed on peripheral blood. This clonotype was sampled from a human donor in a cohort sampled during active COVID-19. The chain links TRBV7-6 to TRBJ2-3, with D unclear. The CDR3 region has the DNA TGTGCCAGCAGCTTGACAAACACAGATACGCAGTATTTT. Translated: CASSLTNTDTQYF.